These T cell receptor beta chains were read from a single sample in a study of CD8 T cells in Susac syndrome. A single record per CDR3 protein comes from TCRdb applying MiXCR to the immunoSEQ multiplex PCR reads. The repertoire includes some 130,000 distinct CDR3 sequences, approximately 94% of them detected once, and about 0.13% sits in the top ten. Sample: CD4+ T cells from PBMCs. These TCRs come from a human donor with multiple sclerosis. The CDR3 runs from the conserved cysteine through the conserved F or W. The D gene is left open where the match is weak.

DNA	CDR3	length	J	D	V
TGTGCCAGCGGCGGTCGGGACAGGTTTGCCTACGAGCAGTACTTC	CASGGRDRFAYEQYF	15	TRBJ2-7	TRBD1	TRBV2
TGTGCCAGCAGCCCCCAGTCTAGTGGGGGAAACACCATATATTTT	CASSPQSSGGNTIYF	15	TRBJ1-3	NA	TRBV7-9
TGTGCCAGCAGCTTTCGGGAAGCTAACTATGGCTACACCTTC	CASSFREANYGYTF	14	TRBJ1-2	NA	TRBV13
TGTGCCAGCAGCGGAACAGATTCCTACGAGCAGTACTTC	CASSGTDSYEQYF	13	TRBJ2-7	NA	TRBV6-5
TGTGCCAGCAGCTTCGAACAGGGTAGGAACACTGAAGCTTTCTTT	CASSFEQGRNTEAFF	15	TRBJ1-1	NA	TRBV7-9
TGTGCCAGCGGAAAGGGGGCGCGGGACACTGAAGCTTTCTTT	CASGKGARDTEAFF	14	TRBJ1-1	TRBD1	TRBV12-3/TRBV12-4
TGTGCCAGCAGCTTGGGAAGGGGGGGAAGCACTGAAGCTTTCTTT	CASSLGRGGSTEAFF	15	TRBJ1-1	NA	TRBV7-8
TGTGCCAGCAGTCCCCTTGGGGGTTGGGCTTTCTTT	CASSPLGGWAFF	12	TRBJ1-1	NA	TRBV6-5
TGTGCCAGCAGTGAATCCCCGGTCTACGAGCAGTACTTC	CASSESPVYEQYF	13	TRBJ2-7	NA	TRBV25-1
TGTGCCAGCGCCAGGCGGGGAAAGCAAGAGACCCAGTACTTC	CASARRGKQETQYF	14	TRBJ2-5	NA	TRBV7-2
TGTGCCAGCAGTCGACAGAACTACGAGCAGTACTTC	CASSRQNYEQYF	12	TRBJ2-7	NA	TRBV6-5
TGTGCCAGCAGGAGGGGCAAGGCTAATGAAAAACTGTTTTTT	CASRRGKANEKLFF	14	TRBJ1-4	NA	TRBV2
TGTGCCAGCAGCGAGGGACAGGGGTTTGGGGAGACCCAGTACTTC	CASSEGQGFGETQYF	15	TRBJ2-5	TRBD1	TRBV7-2
TGCAGTGCCCCCGTAAACACAGATACGCAGTATTTT	CSAPVNTDTQYF	12	TRBJ2-3	NA	TRBV20-1